The 16 T cell receptor beta chains in this list originate from one sample, sequenced in a study of blood T cell repertoires in COVID-19. Assay: immunoSEQ multiplex PCR; the TCRdb copy retains only in-frame clones and omits some. The profile shows 200,000 or so clones, about nine tenths of them singletons. The sequenced material came from peripheral blood. These receptors were obtained from a man aged 60 to 69 who had recovered from COVID-19.

This clone occurred once. J is TRBJ1-1 and V is TRBV7-3; unclear D gene. The V gene's germline CDR1 is SGHTA and CDR2 FQGTGA. Trimming cost V 4 bases and J 0 bases, with 6 bases left between them. The CDR3 totals 13 residues. DNA of the CDR3: TGTGCCAGCAGCTCGACTCTGAACACTGAAGCTTTCTTT. This translates into CASSSTLNTEAFF. The full variable domain, rest sourced from reference TRBV7-3 and TRBJ1-1, is GAGVSQTPSNKVTEKGKYVELRCDPISGHTALYWYRQSLGQGPEFLIYFQGTGAADDSGLPNDRFFAVRPEGSVSTLKIQRTERGDSAVYLCASSSTLNTEAFFGQGTRLTVV.

The count of this clone is one. The chain couples TRBV28 to TRBJ2-7; 7 bases agree with TRBD1. The CDR3 consists of 16 residues. Germline V CDR1 and CDR2: MDHEN, SYDVKM. Germline trimming cut 6 bases from V and 0 bases from J; bases unmatched to any gene: 11. CDR3 sequence (DNA): TGTGCCAGCAGCCGACCGGCAGGGGGTTTCTCCTACGAGCAGTACTTC. It encodes CASSRPAGGFSYEQYF.

This chain uses TRBV12-3 or TRBV12-4 with TRBJ1-2, with unresolved D. The CDR3 loop spans 12 amino acids. V gave up 2 bases and J gave up 14 bases, with 15 bases separating them. In DNA, the CDR3 is TGTGCCAGCAGTTTAAACGGCCTAGAGGATACCTTC. Its translation is CASSLNGLEDTF.

V and J are TRBV7-2 and TRBJ2-7, with TRBD1 as a possible D gene (5 bases). Trimming took off 1 base at V and 1 base at J, with 8 bases between the two ends. Per germline, CDR1 SGHTA and CDR2 FQGNSA. The CDR3 is 14 residues long. CDR3 protein: CASSLEGSSYEQYF. The DNA of the CDR3 is TGTGCCAGCAGCTTAGAGGGGTCTTCCTACGAGCAGTACTTC.

The genes are TRBV19 and TRBJ2-3; 8 nucleotides line up with TRBD2. Germline CDR1 LNHDA, CDR2 SQIVND (reference sequence). V lost 5 bases and J lost 7; bases outside the gene matches: 17. CDR3 length: 17 residues. CDR3 sequence (DNA): TGTGCCAGTAGTTATCGGGCCGGGACTAGTCATGTAAATACGCAGTATTTT. It codes for CASSYRAGTSHVNTQYF. Looking up the rest from reference TRBV19 and TRBJ2-3 gives the full variable domain: DGGITQSPKYLFRKEGQNVTLSCEQNLNHDAMYWYRQDPGQGLRLIYYSQIVNDFQKGDIAEGYSVSREKKESFPLTVTSAQKNPTAFYLCASSYRAGTSHVNTQYFGPGTRLTVL.

The chain recombines TRBV2 with TRBJ2-7; 10 bases are a match to TRBD2. The V gene end was trimmed by 11 bases and the J gene end by 2 bases; junction bases not matched to a gene: 6. Looked up from germline, CDR1 is SNHLY and CDR2 is FYNNEI. This CDR3 region has 13 residues. The CDR3 DNA reads as TGTGCCGCCAGGACTAGCGGAACCTACGAGCAGTACTTC. Translation gives CAARTSGTYEQYF.

This clone was counted once. This chain connects TRBV28 to TRBJ2-7; D gene unclear. V shed 4 bases and J shed 6 bases, with 16 bases lying between them. The CDR3 spans 14 residues. Germline lookup yields CDR1 MDHEN and CDR2 SYDVKM. The CDR3 reads CASSSEEKRLEQYF. CDR3 DNA: TGTGCCAGCAGTTCCGAAGAGAAGAGGCTCGAGCAGTACTTC.

This sequence joins TRBV19 and TRBJ1-1; D gene ambiguous. The CDR3 has 14 amino acids. The germline V and J ends were trimmed by 5 bases and 1 base, with 11 bases remaining between them. Germline V gene lookup returns CDR1 LNHDA and CDR2 SQIVND (reference sequence). The CDR3 spells CASSLLRQNTEAFF. The CDR3 DNA is TGTGCCAGTAGTCTACTACGGCAGAACACTGAAGCTTTCTTT.

CDR3 residues: CASSQGGGQGGSSYGYTF. For the CDR3, the DNA is TGTGCCAGCAGCCAAGGCGGGGGACAGGGAGGTTCTAGCTATGGCTACACCTTC. This chain connects TRBV3-1 (or the pseudogene TRBV3-2) to TRBJ1-2, with 9 bases aligning to TRBD1. This CDR3 comprises 18 residues. After removal of 1 base from V and 4 bases from J, the junction contained 13 bases not matched to a gene. The germline V gene encodes CDR1 LGHDT and CDR2 YNNKEL (reference sequence).

This clone was seen just once. This CDR3 is CASSLVGRGLDEQYF. The DNA of the CDR3 is TGTGCCAGCAGCTTAGTGGGGAGGGGTCTGGACGAGCAGTACTTC. V usage is TRBV7-9 and J usage is TRBJ2-7; 7 positions match TRBD2. Germline assignment: CDR1 SEHNR and CDR2 FQNEAQ (reference sequence). The J segment lost 5 bases and the V segment lost 1 base, leaving 8 bases of the junction unmatched. The CDR3 is made up of 15 amino acids.

The chain links TRBV10-3 to TRBJ2-1, with TRBD2 matching over 13 bases. Germline V gene lookup returns CDR1 ENHRY and CDR2 SYGVKD. Trimming removed 4 bases from V and 7 bases from J; junction bases left unmatched: 7. The CDR3 sequence is 16 residues long. CDR3 DNA: TGTGCCATCAGTGGGCCCGGACTAGCGGGAGTTAATGAGCAGTTCTTC. Its protein is CAISGPGLAGVNEQFF.

The V gene is TRBV15, the J gene TRBJ2-5, with D possibly being TRBD1 (5 bases). This CDR3 has 12 residues. Trimming removed 5 bases from V and 5 bases from J, with 9 bases in between. Germline assignment: CDR1 LNHNV and CDR2 YYDKDF (reference sequence). In DNA, the CDR3 is TGTGCCACCAGCCCAGGGTACGAGACCCAGTACTTC. This gives the protein CATSPGYETQYF.

J is TRBJ1-2 and V is TRBV9; TRBD1 agrees at 8 bases. The V segment lost 4 bases and the J segment 4 bases; nucleotides outside the gene matches: 15. The germline gives CDR1 SGDLS, CDR2 YYNGEE. This CDR3 spans 17 amino acids. Written as DNA, the CDR3 is TGTGCCAGCAGCCGTAGGTCCGTGACAGGGGCCACCTATGGCTACACCTTC. It translates to CASSRRSVTGATYGYTF.

The V gene is TRBV7-3, the J gene TRBJ2-4; 10 nucleotides align to TRBD2. CDR1 is SGHTA, CDR2 FQGTGA, per germline. V lost 5 bases to trimming and J lost 0 bases; unmatched junction nucleotides: 13. The CDR3 extends over 19 amino acids. CDR3 residues: CASSPTGTSAKLAKNIQYF. The CDR3 nucleotides are TGTGCCAGCAGCCCCACCGGGACTAGCGCAAAGCTAGCCAAAAACATTCAGTACTTC.

V and J are TRBV4-2 and TRBJ2-5; 9 nucleotides match TRBD2. The CDR3 has 15 residues. V was clipped by 0 bases and J by 1 base; unmatched bases: 0. Germline values: CDR1 LGHNA, CDR2 YNFKEQ. The CDR3 here is CASSQEAGGQETQYF. The CDR3 nucleotides are TGTGCCAGCAGCCAAGAAGCGGGAGGCCAAGAGACCCAGTACTTC.

V gene TRBV27 combines with J gene TRBJ2-7; unclear D gene. Looked up from germline, CDR1 is MNHEY and CDR2 is SMNVEV (reference sequence). This CDR3 region has 14 residues. Trimming took 2 bases from V and 1 from J, leaving 9 bases between them. In DNA, the CDR3 is TGTGCCAGCAGTTTAATGCAGGAATCCTACGAGCAGTACTTC. Its translation is CASSLMQESYEQYF.